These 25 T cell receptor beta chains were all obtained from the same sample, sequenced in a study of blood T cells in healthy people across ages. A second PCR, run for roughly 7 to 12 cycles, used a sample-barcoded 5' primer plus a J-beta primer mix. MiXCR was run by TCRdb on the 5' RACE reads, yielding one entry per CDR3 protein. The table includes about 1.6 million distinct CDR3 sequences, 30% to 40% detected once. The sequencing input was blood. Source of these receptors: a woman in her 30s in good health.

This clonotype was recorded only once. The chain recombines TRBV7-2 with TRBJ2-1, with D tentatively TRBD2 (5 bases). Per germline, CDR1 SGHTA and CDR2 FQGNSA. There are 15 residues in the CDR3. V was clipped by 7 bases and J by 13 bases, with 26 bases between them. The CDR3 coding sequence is TGTGCCAGCAACCTACTAGGGAGCGGTAGAGAGACCCAGTTCTTC. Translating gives CASNLLGSGRETQFF.

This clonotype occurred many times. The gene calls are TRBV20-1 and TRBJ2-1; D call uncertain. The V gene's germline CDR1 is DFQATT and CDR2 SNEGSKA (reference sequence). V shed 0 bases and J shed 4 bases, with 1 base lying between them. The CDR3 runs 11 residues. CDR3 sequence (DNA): TGCAGTGCTAGAGAGTACAATGAGCAGTTCTTC. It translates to CSAREYNEQFF.

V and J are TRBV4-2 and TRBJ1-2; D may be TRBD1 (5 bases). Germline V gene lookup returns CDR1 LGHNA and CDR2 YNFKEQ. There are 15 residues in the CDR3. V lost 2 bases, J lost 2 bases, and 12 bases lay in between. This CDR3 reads CASSQNDKGNYGYTF. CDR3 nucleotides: TGTGCCAGCAGCCAAAATGATAAGGGGAACTATGGCTACACCTTC.

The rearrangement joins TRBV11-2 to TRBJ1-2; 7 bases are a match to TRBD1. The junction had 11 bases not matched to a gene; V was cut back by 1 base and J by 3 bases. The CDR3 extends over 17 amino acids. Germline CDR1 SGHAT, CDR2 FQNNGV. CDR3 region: CASSLAPQGQRDYGYTF. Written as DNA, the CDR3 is TGTGCCAGCAGCTTAGCCCCCCAGGGACAGCGAGACTATGGCTACACCTTC.

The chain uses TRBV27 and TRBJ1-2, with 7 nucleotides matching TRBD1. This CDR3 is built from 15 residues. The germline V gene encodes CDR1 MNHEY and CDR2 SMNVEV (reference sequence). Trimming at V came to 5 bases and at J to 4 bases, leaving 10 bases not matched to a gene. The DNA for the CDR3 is TGTGCCAGCAGTCCTATCTGGGACAGAAGCTATGGCTACACCTTC. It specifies CASSPIWDRSYGYTF.

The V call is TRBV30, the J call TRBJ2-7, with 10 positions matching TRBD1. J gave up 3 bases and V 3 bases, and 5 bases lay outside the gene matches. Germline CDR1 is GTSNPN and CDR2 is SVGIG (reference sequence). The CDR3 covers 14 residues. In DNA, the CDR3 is TGTGCCTGGAGCTGGACAGGGGGGATCTACGAGCAGTACTTC. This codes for CAWSWTGGIYEQYF.

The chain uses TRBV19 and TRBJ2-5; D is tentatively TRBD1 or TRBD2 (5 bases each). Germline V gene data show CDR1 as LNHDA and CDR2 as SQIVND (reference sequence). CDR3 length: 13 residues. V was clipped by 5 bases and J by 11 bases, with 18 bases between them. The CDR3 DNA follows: TGTGCCAGTAGTCGAGGGGTCCCGTGGGAGCAGTACTTC. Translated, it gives CASSRGVPWEQYF. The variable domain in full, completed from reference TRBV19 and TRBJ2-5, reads DGGITQSPKYLFRKEGQNVTLSCEQNLNHDAMYWYRQDPGQGLRLIYYSQIVNDFQKGDIAEGYSVSREKKESFPLTVTSAQKNPTAFYLCASSRGVPWEQYFGPGTRLLVL.

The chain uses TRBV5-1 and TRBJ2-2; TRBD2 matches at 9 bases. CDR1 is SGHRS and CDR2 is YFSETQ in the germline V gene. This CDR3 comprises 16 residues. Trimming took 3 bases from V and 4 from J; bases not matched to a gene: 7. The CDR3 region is CASSSLAGVGTGELFF. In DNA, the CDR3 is TGCGCCAGCAGCTCGTTAGCGGGAGTAGGCACCGGGGAGCTGTTTTTT.

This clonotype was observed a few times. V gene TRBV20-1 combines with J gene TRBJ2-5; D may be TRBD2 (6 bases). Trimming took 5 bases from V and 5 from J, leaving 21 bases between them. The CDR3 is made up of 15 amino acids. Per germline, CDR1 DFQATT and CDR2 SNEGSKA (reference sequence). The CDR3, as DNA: TGCAGTGCTGGGCGGGGCGGGCTAGGAAGGGAGACCCAGTACTTC. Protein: CSAGRGGLGRETQYF.

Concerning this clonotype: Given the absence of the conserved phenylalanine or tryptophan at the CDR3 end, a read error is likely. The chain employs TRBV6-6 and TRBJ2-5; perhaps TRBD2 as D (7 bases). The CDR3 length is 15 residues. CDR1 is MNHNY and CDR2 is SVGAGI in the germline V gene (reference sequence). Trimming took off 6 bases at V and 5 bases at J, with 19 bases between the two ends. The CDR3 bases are TGTGCCAGCAGGGGGGCAGGTGGGAGGGGTGAGACCCAGTACTGC. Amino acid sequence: CASRGAGGRGETQYC.

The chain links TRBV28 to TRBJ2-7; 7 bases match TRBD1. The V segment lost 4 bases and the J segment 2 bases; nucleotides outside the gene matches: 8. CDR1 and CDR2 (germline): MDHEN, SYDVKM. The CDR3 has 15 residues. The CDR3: CASSSPGTEAYEQYF. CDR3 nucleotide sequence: TGTGCCAGCAGTTCGCCCGGGACAGAGGCCTACGAGCAGTACTTC.

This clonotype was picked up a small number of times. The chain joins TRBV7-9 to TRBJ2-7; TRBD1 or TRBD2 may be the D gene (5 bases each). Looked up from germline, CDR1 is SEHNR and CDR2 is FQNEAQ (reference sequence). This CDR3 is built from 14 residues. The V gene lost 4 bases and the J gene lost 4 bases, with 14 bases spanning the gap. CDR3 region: CASSSGTSYYEQYF. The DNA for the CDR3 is TGTGCCAGCAGCTCCGGGACCTCTTATTACGAGCAGTACTTC. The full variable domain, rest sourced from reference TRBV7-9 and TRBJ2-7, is DTGVSQNPRHKITKRGQNVTFRCDPISEHNRLYWYRQTLGQGPEFLTYFQNEAQLEKSRLLSDRFSAERPKGSFSTLEIQRTEQGDSAMYLCASSSGTSYYEQYFGPGTRLTVT.

CDR3 loop: CASSFSALFWTGLDSPLHF. The CDR3 DNA is TGTGCCAGCAGCTTCTCCGCCCTATTCTGGACAGGGCTTGATTCACCCCTCCACTTT. V gene TRBV7-9 combines with J gene TRBJ1-6; 8 bases agree with TRBD1. The CDR3 extends over 19 amino acids. The V segment lost 3 bases and the J segment 8 bases; nucleotides outside the gene matches: 18. Germline CDR1 is SEHNR and CDR2 is FQNEAQ (reference sequence).

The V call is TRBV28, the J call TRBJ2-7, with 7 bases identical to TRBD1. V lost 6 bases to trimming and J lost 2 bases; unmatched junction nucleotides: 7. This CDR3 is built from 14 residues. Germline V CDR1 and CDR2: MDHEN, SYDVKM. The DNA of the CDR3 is TGTGCCAGCAGACCTAATGACAGGGCCTACGAGCAGTACTTC. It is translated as CASRPNDRAYEQYF.

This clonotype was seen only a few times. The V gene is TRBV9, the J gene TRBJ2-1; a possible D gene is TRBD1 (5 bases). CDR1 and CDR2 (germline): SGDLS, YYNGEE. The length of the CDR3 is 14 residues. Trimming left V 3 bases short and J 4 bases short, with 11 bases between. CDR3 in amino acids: CASSGRTFYNEQFF. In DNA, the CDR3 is TGTGCCAGCAGCGGACGGACATTTTACAATGAGCAGTTCTTC.

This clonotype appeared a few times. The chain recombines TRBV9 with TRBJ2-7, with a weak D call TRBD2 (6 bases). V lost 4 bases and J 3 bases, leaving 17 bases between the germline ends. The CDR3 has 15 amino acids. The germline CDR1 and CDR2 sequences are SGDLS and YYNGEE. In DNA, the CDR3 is TGTGCCAGCAGCCCCGGATGGGGACTTAACTACGAGCAGTACTTC. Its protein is CASSPGWGLNYEQYF.

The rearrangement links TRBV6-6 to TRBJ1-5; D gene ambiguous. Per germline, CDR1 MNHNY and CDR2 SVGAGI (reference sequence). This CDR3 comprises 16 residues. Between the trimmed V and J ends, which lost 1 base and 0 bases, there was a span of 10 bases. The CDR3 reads CASSYYLGNSNQPQHF. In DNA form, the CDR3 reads TGTGCCAGCAGTTACTATCTAGGTAATAGCAATCAGCCCCAGCATTTT.

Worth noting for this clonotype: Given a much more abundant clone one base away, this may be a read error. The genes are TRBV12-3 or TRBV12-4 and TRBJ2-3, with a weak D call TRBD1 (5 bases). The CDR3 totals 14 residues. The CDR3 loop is CASSFPSRADAQYF. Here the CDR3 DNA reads TGTGCCAGCAGTTTCCCCTCCAGGGCAGATGCGCAGTATTTT.

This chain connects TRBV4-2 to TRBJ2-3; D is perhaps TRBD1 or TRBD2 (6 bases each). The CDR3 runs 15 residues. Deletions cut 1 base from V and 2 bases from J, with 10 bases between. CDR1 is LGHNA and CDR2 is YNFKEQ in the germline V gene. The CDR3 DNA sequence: TGTGCCAGCAGCCAAGTCCCGGGGGCCACAGATACGCAGTATTTT. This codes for CASSQVPGATDTQYF.

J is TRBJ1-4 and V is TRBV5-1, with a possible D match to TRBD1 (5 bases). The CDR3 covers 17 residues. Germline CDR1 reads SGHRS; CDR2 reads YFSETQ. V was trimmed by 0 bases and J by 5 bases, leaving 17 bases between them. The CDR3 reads CASSLDLGAGGNEKLFF. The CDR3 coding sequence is TGCGCCAGCAGCTTGGACCTGGGCGCTGGGGGAAATGAAAAACTGTTTTTT.

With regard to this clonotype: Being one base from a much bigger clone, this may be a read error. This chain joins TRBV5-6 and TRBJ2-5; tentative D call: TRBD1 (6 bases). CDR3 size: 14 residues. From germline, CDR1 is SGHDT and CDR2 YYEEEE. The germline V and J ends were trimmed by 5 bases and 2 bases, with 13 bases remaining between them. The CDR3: CASSWTESQETQYF. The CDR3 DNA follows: TGTGCCAGCAGTTGGACAGAATCTCAAGAGACCCAGTACTTC.

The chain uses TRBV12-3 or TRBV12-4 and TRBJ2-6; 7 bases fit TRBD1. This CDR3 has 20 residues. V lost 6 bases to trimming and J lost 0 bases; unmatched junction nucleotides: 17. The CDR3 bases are TGTGCCAGCAGCCTGGCCAGTGGACAGGCCCCGAGCTCTGGGGCCAACGTCCTGACTTTC. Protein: CASSLASGQAPSSGANVLTF.

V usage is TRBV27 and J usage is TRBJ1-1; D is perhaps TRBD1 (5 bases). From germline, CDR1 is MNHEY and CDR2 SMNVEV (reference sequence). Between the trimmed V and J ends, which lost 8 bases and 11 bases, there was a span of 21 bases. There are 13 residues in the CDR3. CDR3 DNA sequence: TGTGCCAGCGGCCAAAATGGACACCTAGGTGCTTTCTTT. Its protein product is CASGQNGHLGAFF.

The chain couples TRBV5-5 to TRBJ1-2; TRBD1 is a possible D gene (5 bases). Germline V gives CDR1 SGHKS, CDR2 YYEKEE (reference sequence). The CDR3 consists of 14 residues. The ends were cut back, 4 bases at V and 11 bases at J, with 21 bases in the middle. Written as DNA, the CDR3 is TGTGCCAGCAGCGCCACGATCAGGGATTTGGGGTACACCTTC. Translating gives CASSATIRDLGYTF.

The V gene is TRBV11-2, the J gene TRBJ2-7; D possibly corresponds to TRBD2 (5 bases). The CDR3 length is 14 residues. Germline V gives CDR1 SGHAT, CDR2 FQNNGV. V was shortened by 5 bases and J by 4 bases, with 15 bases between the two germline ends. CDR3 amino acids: CASSEGAYPYEQYF. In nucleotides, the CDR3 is TGTGCCAGCAGCGAGGGCGCCTATCCGTACGAGCAGTACTTC.